This TCR beta chain was sequenced during a study of identical twins. Overall study results and limits: Models predicted too little out-of-frame TCR alpha sharing in monozygotic twins. Out-of-frame alpha sequences common to twins exhibited a surplus of low generation probability.

Germline CDR1 and CDR2: SQVTM and ANQGSEA. V was trimmed by 2 bases and J by 8 bases, leaving 13 bases between them. This CDR3 has 13 residues. Every one of the donors was a healthy Caucasian. As concerns this clonotype: Its specificity is not known.

TCRdb passed the 5' RACE reads through MiXCR, listing each CDR3 protein once. The sample lists around 510,000 distinct CDR3 sequences; roughly an eighth were seen once. In addition, the sample was reused for a study of yellow fever vaccine responses in identical twins.

V and J are TRBV29-1 and TRBJ2-4; D not resolved. The sequenced material came from CD4+ T cells sorted from blood. The source of this sequence is a woman under 30 in good health. The CDR3 is CSVEFLLVHIQYF. CDR3 sequence (DNA): TGCAGCGTTGAATTTCTCCTGGTACACATTCAGTACTTC.